The rows below give T cell receptor beta chains drawn from one sample of a study of Graves' ophthalmopathy and Graves' hyperthyroidism. MiXCR, applied by TCRdb to the multiplex PCR reads, yields one record per CDR3 protein. The sample lists hundreds of thousands of distinct CDR3 sequences; around 15% were seen once. Sequencing used blood. Source of these receptors: a woman aged 25-40 years with Graves' ophthalmopathy. Both conserved end residues are trimmed from each CDR3.

v_gene	j_gene	len	CDR3aa
TRBV19	TRBJ1-1	13	ASSMLGGYRTEAF
TRBV7-8	TRBJ1-2	11	ASSLGFAYGYT
TRBV30	TRBJ1-5	11	AWRGQNNQPQH
TRBV7-8	TRBJ1-6	12	ASSGTGEDSPLH
TRBV7-8	TRBJ2-2	12	ASRPPGGTGELF
TRBV12-3/TRBV12-4	TRBJ1-1	12	ASSLRDSVSEAF
TRBV5-1	TRBJ2-4	13	ASSAGWQDKNIKY
TRBV2	TRBJ1-1	13	ASTPGGGRNTEAF
TRBV12-3/TRBV12-4	TRBJ2-2	14	ASSLGDSANTGELF
TRBV2	TRBJ1-5	13	ASTSPGQLNQPQH
TRBV19	TRBJ1-1	13	ASSPSDLADTEAF
TRBV30	TRBJ1-1	14	AWIRRVGAMNTEAF
TRBV12-3/TRBV12-4	TRBJ2-2	14	ASSLRPPVYTGELF
TRBV20-1	TRBJ2-5	10	SARRGIGTQY
TRBV5-1	TRBJ1-1	13	ASSLGVRVYPEAF
TRBV5-4	TRBJ1-1	12	ASSPDRMGTEAF
TRBV12-3/TRBV12-4	TRBJ2-3	12	ASSSTSTADTQY
TRBV27	TRBJ1-5	12	ASRRDRPNQPQH
TRBV7-9	TRBJ2-7	10	ASSLGSSEQY
TRBV28	TRBJ2-3	10	ASSLNRLMQY
TRBV27	TRBJ1-1	12	ASSFSPMNTEAF
TRBV5-1	TRBJ2-7	14	ASSLEPGRRAYEQY
TRBV28	TRBJ2-7	10	ASSPYSYEQY
TRBV28	TRBJ2-7	15	ASSPRKTGTDFYEQY
TRBV6-1	TRBJ2-5	14	ASSEAGFASRETQY
TRBV7-8	TRBJ2-5	13	ASSAAGTAQETQY
TRBV7-2	TRBJ2-4	11	ASTGGPKNIQY
TRBV7-2	TRBJ2-5	14	ASSWGTSGVGETQY
TRBV29-1	TRBJ1-1	11	SVEDWPNTEAF
TRBV6-1	TRBJ2-7	14	ASSLLAGGSSYEQY
TRBV5-1	TRBJ2-2	13	ASSWGRSDTGELF
TRBV6-2/TRBV6-3	TRBJ2-2	10	ASSNYGGELF
TRBV12-3/TRBV12-4	TRBJ1-3	13	ASRTGQGSGNTIY
TRBV11-2	TRBJ2-7	13	ASSQGLAVSYEQY
TRBV6-2/TRBV6-3	TRBJ2-7	16	ASSYSRSTGAFSGEQY
TRBV12-3/TRBV12-4	TRBJ2-2	14	ASSPIAGGNTGELF
TRBV28	TRBJ1-2	12	ASSLLGQGYGYT
TRBV20-1	TRBJ2-7	15	SARESTPKQGAYEQY
TRBV14	TRBJ1-6	11	ASSLQARSPLH
TRBV28	TRBJ2-7	14	ASSFYGTGGTYEQY
TRBV7-2	TRBJ2-7	10	ASSPQLYEQY
TRBV30	TRBJ1-6	9	AWSLESPLH
TRBV10-3	TRBJ2-7	14	AISESMDPRLYEQY
TRBV3-1	TRBJ1-1	9	ASSQGGPAF